This T cell receptor (beta chain) is from a study of blood T cells in healthy people across ages. Researchers collected around 10 milliliters of peripheral blood from every single donor. This clonotype appeared a few times. Germline V gene lookup returns CDR1 MNHEY and CDR2 SMNVEV (reference sequence). The CDR3 sequence is 14 residues long. Trimming removed 3 bases from V and 6 bases from J, with 14 bases in between. Then a second PCR, running roughly 6 to 11 cycles, was carried out with a sample-barcoded 5' primer and a J-beta primer mix. Each cDNA molecule was tagged by a template-switch adaptor that had 12 random nucleotides. A single record per CDR3 protein comes from TCRdb applying MiXCR to the 5' RACE reads. The sample shows 650,000 to 950,000 distinct CDR3 sequences, roughly 44% of them seen only once.

Sequences were obtained from blood. The TCR originated in a man in his 60s in good health. The V gene is TRBV27, the J gene TRBJ1-2; D call uncertain. The CDR3 DNA reads as TGTGCCAGCAGTTTTGGAAGGTGGAGTGATGGCTACACCTTC. It encodes CASSFGRWSDGYTF.